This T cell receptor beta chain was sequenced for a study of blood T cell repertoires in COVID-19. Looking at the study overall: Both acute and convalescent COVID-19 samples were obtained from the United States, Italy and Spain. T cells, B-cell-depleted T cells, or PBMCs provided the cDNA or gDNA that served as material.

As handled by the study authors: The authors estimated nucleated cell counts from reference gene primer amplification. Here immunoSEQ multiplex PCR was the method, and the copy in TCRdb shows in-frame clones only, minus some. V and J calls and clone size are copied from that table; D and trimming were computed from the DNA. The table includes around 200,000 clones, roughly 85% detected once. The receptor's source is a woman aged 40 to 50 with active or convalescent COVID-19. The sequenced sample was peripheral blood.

CDR3 nucleotide sequence: TGCGCCAGCAGCCTCGGCTCCGGGACTAGCGGGAGGTACGAGCAGTACTTC. Protein: CASSLGSGTSGRYEQYF. The rearrangement links TRBV4-1 to TRBJ2-7; 15 nucleotides match TRBD2. This CDR3 is built from 17 residues. The germline CDR1 and CDR2 sequences are MGHRA and YSYEKL. The J segment lost 4 bases and the V segment lost 4 bases, leaving 8 bases of the junction unmatched.